Listed here are 26 T cell receptor beta chains from one sample, sequenced in a study of blood T cell repertoires in COVID-19. Libraries were prepared by immunoSEQ multiplex PCR; TCRdb keeps only in-frame clonotypes and omits some of them. The repertoire holds fewer than 200,000 clones, with 80% to 90% as singletons. The sample consisted of peripheral blood. These receptors came from a man aged 45-65 years with active or convalescent COVID-19.

The chain uses TRBV7-6 and TRBJ2-1; TRBD2 aligns across 10 bases. The CDR3 runs to 15 residues. Germline CDR1 and CDR2: SGHVS and FNYEAQ. V gave up 5 bases and J gave up 7 bases; unmatched junction bases: 8. Written as DNA, the CDR3 is TGTGCCAGCAGCCATACTAGCGGGAATCGAAATGAGCAGTTCTTC. It encodes CASSHTSGNRNEQFF.

For this clone: Distinct nucleotide sequences in the sample also encode this CDR3. The chain links TRBV9 to TRBJ1-1; no definite D call. The germline V and J ends were trimmed by 0 bases and 4 bases, with 7 bases remaining between them. The germline V gene has CDR1 SGDLS and CDR2 YYNGEE. The CDR3 totals 13 residues. CDR3 residues: CASSVGWSTEAFF. The CDR3 DNA sequence: TGTGCCAGCAGCGTAGGATGGAGCACTGAAGCTTTCTTT.

The chain combines TRBV29-1 with TRBJ1-3; D unclear. Trimming removed 8 bases from V and 1 base from J, with 9 bases in between. This CDR3 spans 12 amino acids. The germline gives CDR1 SQVTM, CDR2 ANQGSEA. The CDR3: CSSQVSGNTIYF. CDR3 in DNA: TGCAGCTCTCAGGTATCTGGAAACACCATATATTTT.

This rearrangement joins TRBV10-3 to TRBJ1-6, with a weak D call TRBD1 (5 bases). Per the germline V gene, CDR1 is ENHRY and CDR2 is SYGVKD. V was shortened by 0 bases and J by 3 bases, with 12 bases between the two germline ends. This CDR3 region has 17 residues. DNA for the CDR3: TGTGCCATCAGTGAGTCTAAAGGGGACTTCTATAATTCACCCCTCCACTTT. Amino acid sequence: CAISESKGDFYNSPLHF.

V and J are TRBV5-5 and TRBJ2-7; D may be TRBD2 (5 bases). The V end was cut by 0 bases, the J end by 1 base, with 11 bases between. CDR3 size: 15 residues. CDR1 is SGHKS, CDR2 YYEKEE, per germline (reference sequence). The CDR3 DNA is TGTGCCAGCAGCTTGGTGGCGGAGGTTTCCTACGAGCAGTACTTC. This translates into CASSLVAEVSYEQYF.

This chain joins TRBV30 and TRBJ1-1; D is uncertain. CDR1 GTSNPN and CDR2 SVGIG come from the germline V gene (reference sequence). This CDR3 is built from 15 residues. V shed 0 bases and J shed 0 bases, with 11 bases lying between them. This CDR3 is CAWSVLLQMNTEAFF. DNA for the CDR3: TGTGCCTGGAGTGTACTGTTACAGATGAACACTGAAGCTTTCTTT.

The CDR3 DNA reads TGTGCCACCGAAGGGGCCTTGAACACCGGGGAGCTGTTTTTT. This sequence encodes CATEGALNTGELFF. V usage is TRBV10-3 and J usage is TRBJ2-2; D might be TRBD1 (5 bases). Trimming cost V 10 bases and J 1 base, with 13 bases left between them. The CDR3 totals 14 residues. The germline V gene encodes CDR1 ENHRY and CDR2 SYGVKD.

The genes are TRBV7-9 and TRBJ1-1, with no clear D. V was cut by 1 base and J by 3 bases, with 3 bases left in between. Germline V lookup: CDR1 SEHNR, CDR2 FQNEAQ (reference sequence). This CDR3 region has 12 residues. The CDR3 sequence is CASSLDYTEAFF. CDR3 coding DNA: TGTGCCAGCAGCTTAGACTACACTGAAGCTTTCTTT.

V usage is TRBV19 and J usage is TRBJ1-6; 9 nucleotides match TRBD1. The CDR3 is 15 residues long. Trimming at V came to 6 bases and at J to 10 bases, leaving 10 bases not matched to a gene. Germline CDR1 and CDR2: LNHDA and SQIVND (reference sequence). CDR3 residues: CASRPGGQGKSPLHF. The CDR3 DNA follows: TGTGCCAGTAGACCTGGCGGACAGGGGAAATCACCCCTCCACTTT.

The genes are TRBV24-1 and TRBJ2-5, with D hard to call. V was shortened by 0 bases and J by 3 bases, with 4 bases between the two germline ends. Germline CDR1 and CDR2: KGHDR and SFDVKD. CDR3 size: 13 residues. The CDR3 is CATSDLEEETQYF. As DNA, the CDR3 is TGTGCCACCAGTGATTTGGAGGAAGAGACCCAGTACTTC.

The gene calls are TRBV4-1 and TRBJ2-3, with D hard to call. The CDR3 runs 14 residues. Germline loops: CDR1 MGHRA, CDR2 YSYEKL. The V end was cut by 0 bases, the J end by 6 bases, with 10 bases between. CDR3 nucleotides: TGCGCCAGCAGCCAAGATCCCGACTTGGATACGCAGTATTTT. Its protein product is CASSQDPDLDTQYF.

This chain links TRBV10-2 with TRBJ2-5; 7 nucleotides align to TRBD2. This CDR3 has 13 residues. Trimming at V came to 2 bases and at J to 5 bases, leaving 2 bases not matched to a gene. Germline values: CDR1 WSHSY, CDR2 SAAADI. The CDR3 loop reads CASSEAGEETQYF. As DNA, the CDR3 is TGCGCCAGCAGTGAGGCGGGAGAGGAGACCCAGTACTTC.

The J gene is TRBJ1-1, the V gene TRBV19, with 8 bases matching TRBD1. CDR1 LNHDA and CDR2 SQIVND come from the germline V gene (reference sequence). The CDR3 runs 15 residues. V was clipped by 2 bases and J by 1 base; unmatched bases: 3. Here the CDR3 DNA reads TGTGCCAGTAGTATACAGGGGGCCCCGAACACTGAAGCTTTCTTT. It is translated as CASSIQGAPNTEAFF.

The rearrangement uses TRBV6-5 and TRBJ1-1, with D perhaps matching TRBD1 (5 bases). There are 14 residues in the CDR3. V was clipped by 6 bases and J by 5 bases, with 16 bases between them. Germline V gene data show CDR1 as MNHEY and CDR2 as SVGAGI. The DNA for the CDR3 is TGTGCCAGCAGGGGAGGCAGGGAGAGTACTGAAGCTTTCTTT. Protein sequence: CASRGGRESTEAFF.

The sample holds a few counts of this clone. The chain combines TRBV19 with TRBJ2-2, with D perhaps TRBD1 (5 bases). The ends were cut back, 7 bases at V and 3 bases at J, with 9 bases in the middle. The CDR3 is 13 residues long. CDR1 LNHDA and CDR2 SQIVND come from the germline V gene (reference sequence). The CDR3 DNA reads TGTGCCAGTAATCCAGGGTACACCGGGGAGCTGTTTTTT. It encodes CASNPGYTGELFF.

The chain links TRBV5-1 to TRBJ2-3, with 9 bases lining up with TRBD2. Losses at the gene ends were 2 bases for V and 3 bases for J; bases not matched to a gene: 1. CDR3 length: 14 residues. Germline V gene lookup returns CDR1 SGHRS and CDR2 YFSETQ. The CDR3 sequence: CASSFTSGTDTQYF. CDR3 coding DNA: TGCGCCAGCAGCTTTACTAGCGGGACAGATACGCAGTATTTT.

This clone was observed a single time. The chain uses TRBV7-2 and TRBJ2-5; D is ambiguous. V shed 2 bases and J shed 1 base, with 8 bases lying between them. Germline V gene data show CDR1 as SGHTA and CDR2 as FQGNSA. The CDR3 extends over 14 amino acids. The chain's CDR3 is CASSLRRSQETQYF. The CDR3 nucleotides read TGTGCCAGCAGCTTAAGGAGATCCCAAGAGACCCAGTACTTC.

This clone has more than one count but fewer than ten. The rearrangement links TRBV5-5 to TRBJ1-6; D perhaps matches TRBD1 (5 bases). V was shortened by 1 base and J by 7 bases, with 9 bases between the two germline ends. The germline gives CDR1 SGHKS, CDR2 YYEKEE (reference sequence). The CDR3 is 14 residues long. Here the CDR3 reads CASSLTGANSPLHF. The CDR3, as DNA: TGTGCCAGCAGCTTGACAGGAGCCAATTCACCCCTCCACTTT.

V and J are TRBV6-6 and TRBJ1-5, with 7 positions matching TRBD1. Germline V CDR1 and CDR2: MNHNY, SVGAGI (reference sequence). The CDR3 covers 16 residues. V lost 6 bases to trimming and J lost 6 bases; unmatched junction nucleotides: 14. CDR3 residues: CASRGLVRGLRQPQHF. CDR3 in DNA: TGTGCCAGCAGGGGTCTTGTTAGGGGGCTTCGTCAGCCCCAGCATTTT.

This chain connects TRBV28 to TRBJ2-7, with 9 bases matching TRBD1. V gave up 5 bases and J gave up 5 bases; unmatched junction bases: 7. Germline assignment: CDR1 MDHEN and CDR2 SYDVKM. The CDR3 is 14 residues long. CDR3 sequence: CASSTSGQGHEQYF. The CDR3 DNA is TGTGCCAGCAGTACATCGGGACAGGGCCACGAGCAGTACTTC.

The chain links TRBV15 to TRBJ2-2, with 11 positions matching TRBD2. V dropped 1 base and J dropped 2; count of bases not matched to a gene: 6. The CDR3 sequence is 18 residues long. CDR1 LNHNV and CDR2 YYDKDF come from the germline V gene (reference sequence). The CDR3 reads CATSRAVSGRANTGELFF. CDR3 DNA: TGTGCCACCAGCAGAGCCGTTAGCGGGAGGGCCAACACCGGGGAGCTGTTTTTT.

The chain employs TRBV6-6 and TRBJ1-6, with 7 bases that match TRBD1. The germline gives CDR1 MNHNY, CDR2 SVGAGI (reference sequence). This CDR3 spans 15 amino acids. V shed 6 bases and J 7 bases; nucleotides not matched to a gene: 9. For the CDR3, the DNA is TGTGCCAGCAGCCCCGACGACAGGGTCAATTCACCCCTCCACTTT. The encoded protein is CASSPDDRVNSPLHF.

The chain has TRBV19 and TRBJ1-1; tentatively, D is TRBD1 (6 bases). The germline V and J ends were trimmed by 3 bases and 1 base, with 15 bases remaining between them. Germline CDR1 LNHDA, CDR2 SQIVND (reference sequence). The CDR3 totals 16 residues. CDR3: CASSMGAGPRNTEAFF. In DNA, the CDR3 is TGTGCCAGTAGTATGGGGGCAGGCCCCAGGAACACTGAAGCTTTCTTT.

The chain employs TRBV5-4 and TRBJ1-2; the match to TRBD1 covers 7 bases. Germline V gives CDR1 SGHNT, CDR2 YYREEE (reference sequence). The V and J ends lost 4 bases and 3 bases, in that order; junction bases with no gene match: 6. The CDR3 runs 14 residues. CDR3 in amino acids: CASSGRDRDYGYTF. The CDR3 DNA sequence: TGTGCCAGCAGCGGCCGGGACAGAGACTATGGCTACACCTTC. The whole variable domain, remainder taken from reference TRBV5-4 and TRBJ1-2, is ETGVTQSPTHLIKTRGQQVTLRCSSQSGHNTVSWYQQALGQGPQFIFQYYREEENGRGNFPPRFSGLQFPNYSSELNVNALELDDSALYLCASSGRDRDYGYTFGSGTRLTVV.

The chain uses TRBV4-3 and TRBJ1-6, with TRBD1 matching 8 bases. The germline V gene has CDR1 LGHNA and CDR2 YSLEER. Unmatched junction bases numbered 0, after V lost 3 bases and J lost 11 bases. This CDR3 has 12 amino acids. The CDR3, as DNA: TGCGCCAGCAGCCAGGACAGGGCACCCCTCCACTTT. Its translation: CASSQDRAPLHF.

This chain links TRBV4-3 with TRBJ2-1; a possible D gene is TRBD1 (6 bases). Germline CDR1 reads LGHNA; CDR2 reads YSLEER. Trimming left V 0 bases short and J 9 bases short, with 21 bases between. The CDR3 runs 17 residues. DNA of the CDR3: TGCGCCAGCAGCCAAGATGGGGGCGCAGGCCCGAGGGGTGAGCAGTTCTTC. As protein: CASSQDGGAGPRGEQFF.